The clone carrying this T cell receptor beta chain was counted between two and nine times. Its antigen is unknown. This entry comes from a study of T cell repertoires in cytomegalovirus infection. Whole-study context: Public signatures in TCR beta pointed to CMV infection and matching HLA type.

The study's findings and limits: Summed public TCR beta family frequency identified CMV carriers bearing the relevant HLA.

TCRdb re-called the reads with MiXCR, one entry per CDR3 protein. The sample lists a few hundred thousand distinct CDR3 sequences, over 15% occurring once. The germline gives CDR1 KGHDR, CDR2 SFDVKD. Germline trimming cut 4 bases from V and 1 base from J; bases unmatched to any gene: 3. This CDR3 spans 16 amino acids. Material: CD8+ T cells from PBMCs. V usage is TRBV24-1 and J usage is TRBJ2-3, with TRBD2 identical over 11 bases. This receptor was obtained from a human donor in good health (CMV status not recorded). Some clones in this sample may be carry-over from other donors' samples. The CDR3 bases are TGTGCCACCAGTGAGTCACTAGCGGGGGGCACAGATACGCAGTATTTT. Protein product: CATSESLAGGTDTQYF.